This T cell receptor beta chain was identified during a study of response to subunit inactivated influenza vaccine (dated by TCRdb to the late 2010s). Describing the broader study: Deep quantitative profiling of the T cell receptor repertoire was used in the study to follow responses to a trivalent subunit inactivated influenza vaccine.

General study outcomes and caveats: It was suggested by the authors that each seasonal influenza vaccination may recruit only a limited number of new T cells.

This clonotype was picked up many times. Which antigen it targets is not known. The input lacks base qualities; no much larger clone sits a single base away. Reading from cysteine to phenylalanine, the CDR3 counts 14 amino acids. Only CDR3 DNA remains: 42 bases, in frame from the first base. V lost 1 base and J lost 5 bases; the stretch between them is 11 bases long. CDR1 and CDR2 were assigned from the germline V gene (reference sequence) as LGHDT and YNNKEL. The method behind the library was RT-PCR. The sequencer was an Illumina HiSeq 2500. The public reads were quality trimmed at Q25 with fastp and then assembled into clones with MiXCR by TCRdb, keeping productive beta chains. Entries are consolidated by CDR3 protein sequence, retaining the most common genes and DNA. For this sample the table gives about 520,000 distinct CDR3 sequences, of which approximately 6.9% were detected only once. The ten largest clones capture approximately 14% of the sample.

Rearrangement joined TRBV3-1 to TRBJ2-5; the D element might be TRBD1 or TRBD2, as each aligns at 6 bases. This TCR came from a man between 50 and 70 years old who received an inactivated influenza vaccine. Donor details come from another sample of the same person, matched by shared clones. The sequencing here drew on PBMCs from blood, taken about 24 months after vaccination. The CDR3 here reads CASSQAGAGETQYF. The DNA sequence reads TGTGCCAGCAGCCAAGCGGGGGCAGGCGAGACCCAGTACTTC.